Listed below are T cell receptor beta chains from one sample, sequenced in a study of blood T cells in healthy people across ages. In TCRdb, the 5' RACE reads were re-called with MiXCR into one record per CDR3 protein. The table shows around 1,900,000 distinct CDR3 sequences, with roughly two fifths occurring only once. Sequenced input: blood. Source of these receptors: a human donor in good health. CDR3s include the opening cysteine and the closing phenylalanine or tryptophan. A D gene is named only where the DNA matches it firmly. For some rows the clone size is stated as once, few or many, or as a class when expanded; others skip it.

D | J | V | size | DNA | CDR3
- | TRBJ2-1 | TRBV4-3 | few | TGCGCCAGCAGCCAAGAAGGGACTCCCCTCTACAATGAGCAGTTCTTC | CASSQEGTPLYNEQFF
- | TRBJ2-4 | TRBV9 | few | TGTGCCAGCAGCGTAGACTGGACAGCCAAAAACATTCAGTACTTC | CASSVDWTAKNIQYF
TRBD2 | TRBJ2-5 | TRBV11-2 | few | TGTGCCAGCAGCTCTGGCCGTAGCGGGAAGGAGACCCAGTACTTC | CASSSGRSGKETQYF
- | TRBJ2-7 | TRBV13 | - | TGTGCCTGCAGCCTTCGGATTTTGGACGAGCAGTACTTC | CACSLRILDEQYF
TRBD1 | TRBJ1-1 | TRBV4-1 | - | TGCGCCAGCAGCGTCACTGGGACAGGTTTGAACACTGAAGCTTTCTTT | CASSVTGTGLNTEAFF
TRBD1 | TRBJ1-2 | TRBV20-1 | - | TGCAGTGCTAGTAAGGGACAGAACTATGGCTACACCTTC | CSASKGQNYGYTF
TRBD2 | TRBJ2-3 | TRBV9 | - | TGTGCCAGTTCCGGGGGGGCGCACACAGATGCGCAGTATTTT | CASSGGAHTDAQYF
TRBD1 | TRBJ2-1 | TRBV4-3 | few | TGCGCCAGCAGCCAAGATCAAGGGACAGGGGTTTCGTATGAGCGGTTCTTC | CASSQDQGTGVSYERFF
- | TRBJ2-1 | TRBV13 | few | TGTGCCAGCAACCTCCGGCTAGGGGGAATGGGCAATGAGCAGTTCTTC | CASNLRLGGMGNEQFF
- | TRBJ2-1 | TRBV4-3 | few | TGCGCCAGCAGCCCCCAATTCGGGGGTGGTAGGACCCACTCTAGCTCCTACAATGAGCAGTTCTTC | CASSPQFGGGRTHSSSYNEQFF
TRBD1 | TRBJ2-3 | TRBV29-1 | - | TGCAGCGTTGGGGGACAGGGTAACACAGATACGCAGTATTTT | CSVGGQGNTDTQYF
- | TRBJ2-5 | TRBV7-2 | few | TGTGCCAGCAGCCAGCCTCCAGGGGAGGGGACCCAGTACTTC | CASSQPPGEGTQYF
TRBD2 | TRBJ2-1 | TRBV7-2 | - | TGTGCCAGCAGCCTACAGACTAGCGGGGGTGGTGAGCAGTTCTTC | CASSLQTSGGGEQFF
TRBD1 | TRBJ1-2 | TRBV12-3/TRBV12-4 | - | TGTGCCAGCAATAGACCGACAGGGGGCTATGGCTACACCTTC | CASNRPTGGYGYTF
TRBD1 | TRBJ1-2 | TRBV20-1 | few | TGCAGTGCTAGAACCAGGGGGCGAACGTATGGCTACACCTTC | CSARTRGRTYGYTF
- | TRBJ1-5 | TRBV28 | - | TGTGCCAGCGGAAACGACTTCACAGGGAAAAATAGCAATCAGCCCCAGCATTTT | CASGNDFTGKNSNQPQHF
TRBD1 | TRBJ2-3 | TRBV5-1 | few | TGCGCCAGCAGCTCGGAGGGACAGGGCTTAGATACGCAGTATTTT | CASSSEGQGLDTQYF
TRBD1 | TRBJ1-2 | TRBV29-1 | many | TGCAGCGTACGAACAGGGGATTATGGCTACACCTTC | CSVRTGDYGYTF
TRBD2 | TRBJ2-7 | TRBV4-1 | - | TGCGCCAGCAGCCAGCAAGCGGGGCTTTACGAGCAGTACTTC | CASSQQAGLYEQYF
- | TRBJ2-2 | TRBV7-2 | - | TGTGCCAGCAGCTTAAGGGGAGGCCCTCACACCGGGGAGCTGTTTTTT | CASSLRGGPHTGELFF
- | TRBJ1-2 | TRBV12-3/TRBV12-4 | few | TGTGCCATCGAGGATATGGGGAGGGGTGACTATGGCTACACCTTC | CAIEDMGRGDYGYTF
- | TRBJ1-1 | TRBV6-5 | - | TGTGCCAGCTTGGTCCAGGGACTTACTGAAGCTTTCTTT | CASLVQGLTEAFF
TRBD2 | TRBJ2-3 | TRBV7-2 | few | TGTGCCAGCAGCTCCCCGAACCAGGTAGCGGGGAGGACAGATACGCAGTATTTT | CASSSPNQVAGRTDTQYF
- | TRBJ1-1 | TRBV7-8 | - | TGTGCCAGCAGCCCTAGCACGGGGAACACTGAAGCTTTCTTT | CASSPSTGNTEAFF
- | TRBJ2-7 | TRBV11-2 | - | TGTGCCAGCAGCTTAATAGACAGCAACTACGAGCAGTACTTC | CASSLIDSNYEQYF
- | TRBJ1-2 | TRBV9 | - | TGTGCCAGCAGCGCCCCGGATGGCTACACCTTC | CASSAPDGYTF
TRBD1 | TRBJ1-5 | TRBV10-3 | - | TGTGCCATCGGTGGTAGGACAGGATCCTCTTCTGGCCAGCCCCAGCATTTT | CAIGGRTGSSSGQPQHF
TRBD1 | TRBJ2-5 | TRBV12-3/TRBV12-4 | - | TGTGCCAGCAGACATTGGACAGGGCAAGAGACCCAGTACTTC | CASRHWTGQETQYF
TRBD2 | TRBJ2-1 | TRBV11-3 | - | TGTGCCAGCAGCTTAGAGGGACTAGCGGGGGTCTTCAATGAGCAGTTCTTC | CASSLEGLAGVFNEQFF
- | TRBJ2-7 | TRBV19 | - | TGTGCCAGTAGTACCCAATATAGCTACTACGAGCAGTACTTC | CASSTQYSYYEQYF
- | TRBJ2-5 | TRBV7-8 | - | TGTGCCAGCAGCTTAATAATGGAAGAGACCCAGTACTTC | CASSLIMEETQYF
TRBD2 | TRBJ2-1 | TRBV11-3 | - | TGTGCCAGCAGCTTATCTAGCGGGGGGGAGCATGAGCAGTTCTTC | CASSLSSGGEHEQFF
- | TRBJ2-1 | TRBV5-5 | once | TGTGCCAGCAGCTTGTATATAGGGAATGAGCAGTTCTTC | CASSLYIGNEQFF
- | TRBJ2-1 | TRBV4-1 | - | TGCGCCAGCAGCCAGCTAGAGGGCAATGAGCAGTTCTTC | CASSQLEGNEQFF
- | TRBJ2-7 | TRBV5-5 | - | TGTGCCAGCAGCTTGGACAGGGTATTCTACGAGCAGTACTTC | CASSLDRVFYEQYF
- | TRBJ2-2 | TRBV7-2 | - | TGTGCCAGCATATCCCCCGGGGGAACCGGGGAGCTGTTTTTT | CASISPGGTGELFF